Within the sample, the clone carrying this T cell receptor (beta chain) is medium-sized (0.01 to 0.1%). What it recognizes is unknown. This CDR3 is 12 amino acids long. The germline V gene encodes CDR1 SGHVS and CDR2 FQNEAQ. Trimming pared 1 base from V and 8 bases from J, leaving 5 bases between. Clones were read by immunoSEQ multiplex PCR, and TCRdb kept only the in-frame ones, dropping some. The sample contains over 9,000 clones, roughly 90% of which appear only once. The data originate from a study of STAT3 mutations in large granular lymphocyte leukemia. Whole-study results and caveats: Samples missed the first appearance of the clone. In T-cell large granular lymphocyte leukemia, about half of patients showed multiple immunodominant subclonotypes. Suggested: STAT3 mutation was not the ancestral event for these clonal expansions. Sampling intervals varied between patients and samples.

The sequencing sample was made of peripheral blood mononuclear cells. The receptor was isolated from a man between 60 and 75 years old with T-cell large granular lymphocyte leukemia. Some clones in this sample may be carry-over from other donors' samples. This chain connects TRBV7-8 to TRBJ1-4; no clear D. CDR3 amino acids: CASSLGNEKLFF. The CDR3 bases are TGTGCCAGCAGCTTAGGGAACGAAAAACTGTTTTTT.